Shown below are 24 T cell receptor beta chains from a single sample sequenced in a study of shared T cell receptors in the human thymus. TCRdb keeps only in-frame clones here, not all; method: immunoSEQ multiplex PCR. Among under 850,000 clones listed, 88% were seen once. The sample was also linked to a second study, of human thymus T cells.

Source material: thymocytes. These receptors all stem from a boy under three years old with a congenital heart defect.

The rearrangement links TRBV10-3 to TRBJ2-3, with TRBD2 matching over 15 bases. The J segment lost 4 bases and the V segment lost 4 bases, leaving 3 bases of the junction unmatched. Per the germline V gene, CDR1 is ENHRY and CDR2 is SYGVKD. This CDR3 contains 16 residues. CDR3 region: CAISGTSGRAPDTQYF. The CDR3, as DNA: TGTGCCATCAGTGGGACTAGCGGGAGGGCCCCAGATACGCAGTATTTT.

The rearrangement joins TRBV6-6 to TRBJ2-7, with 7 bases aligning to TRBD1. V lost 2 bases to trimming and J lost 0 bases; unmatched junction nucleotides: 7. The CDR3 contains 16 residues. The V gene's germline CDR1 is MNHNY and CDR2 SVGAGI (reference sequence). CDR3 bases: TGTGCCAGCAGTTACCGCGACAGGGATTACTCCTACGAGCAGTACTTC. Its translation is CASSYRDRDYSYEQYF.

With regard to this clone: One end of the junction is discordant with germline, which a read error may explain. V gene TRBV7-7 combines with J gene TRBJ2-5, with a weak D call TRBD1 (6 bases). Germline assignment: CDR1 SSHAT and CDR2 FNYEAQ (reference sequence). The CDR3 contains 22 residues. In DNA form, the CDR3 reads TGTGCTAGCAGCCCGATAGCCCCCCCCGCGGGTGTAGTTCGCCTGGGGACAAAGACCCAGTACTTC. It translates to CASSPIAPPAGVVRLGTKTQYF. The full variable domain, completed using reference TRBV7-7 and TRBJ2-5, is GAGVSQSPRYKVTKRGQDVTLRCDPISSHATLYWYQQALGQGPEFLTYFNYEAQPDKSGLPSDRFSAERPEGSISTLTIQRTEQRDSAMYRCASSPIAPPAGVVRLGTKTQYFGPGTRLLVL.

V usage is TRBV6-5 and J usage is TRBJ2-7; TRBD2 is a possible D gene (6 bases). CDR1 MNHEY and CDR2 SVGAGI come from the germline V gene. Trimming took 11 bases from V and 7 from J, leaving 15 bases between them. The CDR3 is 11 residues long. The CDR3, as DNA: TGTGCCGCCAAATCCCGGGGGGAGCAGTACTTC. Translating it yields CAAKSRGEQYF.

This clone was seen once. The rearrangement joins TRBV19 to TRBJ2-4; D might be TRBD2 (5 bases). CDR1 LNHDA and CDR2 SQIVND come from the germline V gene (reference sequence). Trimming stripped 5 bases from V and 7 bases from J, with 15 bases between. CDR3 length equals 14 residues. CDR3 residues: CASSAGLILNIQYF. CDR3 nucleotide sequence: TGTGCCAGTAGTGCGGGCCTCATTTTGAACATTCAGTACTTC.

V is TRBV25-1 and J is TRBJ2-1, with 7 nucleotides matching TRBD2. From germline, CDR1 is MGHDK and CDR2 SYGVNS. This CDR3 is built from 18 residues. Trimming at V came to 1 base and at J to 6 bases, leaving 15 bases not matched to a gene. The CDR3 DNA follows: TGTGCCAGCAGTGAATCTAGGGAGGGGCAAGACAATGGCAATGAGCAGTTCTTC. Translating gives CASSESREGQDNGNEQFF.

This clone was seen a few times. This chain joins TRBV28 and TRBJ2-1, with 7 bases matching TRBD2. Trimming took 2 bases from V and 8 from J; bases not matched to a gene: 21. This CDR3 has 19 residues. Germline CDR1 reads MDHEN; CDR2 reads SYDVKM. Here the CDR3 DNA reads TGTGCCAGCAGTTTAACTCCCTGGGCTAGCGGCCCCAACGGGGATGAGCAGTTCTTC. Its translation: CASSLTPWASGPNGDEQFF. Full variable domain (remainder filled in from reference TRBV28 and TRBJ2-1): DVKVTQSSRYLVKRTGEKVFLECVQDMDHENMFWYRQDPGLGLRLIYFSYDVKMKEKGDIPEGYSVSREKKERFSLILESASTNQTSMYLCASSLTPWASGPNGDEQFFGPGTRLTVL.

This clone was observed once. J is TRBJ2-1 and V is TRBV19; 10 bases are a match to TRBD2. This CDR3 region has 15 residues. The V gene end was trimmed by 4 bases and the J gene end by 14 bases; junction bases not matched to a gene: 14. Germline CDR1 and CDR2: LNHDA and SQIVND (reference sequence). CDR3 DNA sequence: TGTGCCAGTAGTACAGCGGGAGGGGCTTTGTGGATCAAGTTCTTC. Translation gives CASSTAGGALWIKFF.

The chain has TRBV10-3 and TRBJ2-7, with TRBD1 identical over 9 bases. The CDR3 loop spans 14 amino acids. Germline V gene lookup returns CDR1 ENHRY and CDR2 SYGVKD. V was clipped by 4 bases and J by 6 bases; unmatched bases: 7. Written as DNA, the CDR3 is TGTGCCATCAGTGCTAAACAGGGGGCGGGCGAGCAGTACTTC. It is translated as CAISAKQGAGEQYF.

This chain connects TRBV18 to TRBJ2-1; the D is unclear. The germline V and J ends were trimmed by 5 bases and 4 bases, with 12 bases remaining between them. Per germline, CDR1 KGHSH and CDR2 LQKENI. This CDR3 region has 14 residues. CDR3 sequence: CASSKPLTYNEQFF. The CDR3 DNA follows: TGTGCCAGCTCAAAACCCCTAACTTACAATGAGCAGTTCTTC.

The chain is built from TRBV5-4 and TRBJ2-7, with a possible D match to TRBD2 (6 bases). V was cut by 4 bases and J by 3 bases, with 8 bases left in between. The CDR3 covers 12 residues. The germline CDR1 and CDR2 sequences are SGHNT and YYREEE (reference sequence). CDR3 amino acids: CASSPGVYEQYF. The CDR3 DNA reads TGTGCCAGCAGCCCGGGAGTCTACGAGCAGTACTTC. Looking up the rest from reference TRBV5-4 and TRBJ2-7 gives the full variable domain: ETGVTQSPTHLIKTRGQQVTLRCSSQSGHNTVSWYQQALGQGPQFIFQYYREEENGRGNFPPRFSGLQFPNYSSELNVNALELDDSALYLCASSPGVYEQYFGPGTRLTVT.

The chain links TRBV30 to TRBJ1-3; maybe TRBD1 (6 bases). Per the germline V gene, CDR1 is GTSNPN and CDR2 is SVGIG (reference sequence). CDR3 length equals 14 residues. The V end was cut by 3 bases, the J end by 0 bases, with 9 bases between. The CDR3 nucleotides read TGTGCCTGGAGGGAGACAGGCTCTGGAAACACCATATATTTT. Its protein product is CAWRETGSGNTIYF.

Only one count was recorded for this clone. J is TRBJ2-7 and V is TRBV10-3, with a weak D call TRBD2 (7 bases). CDR3 length equals 12 residues. Trimming left V 10 bases short and J 6 bases short, with 16 bases between. The germline V gene encodes CDR1 ENHRY and CDR2 SYGVKD. CDR3 sequence reads: CATGGLGGEQYF. The CDR3 nucleotides are TGTGCCACCGGGGGGCTTGGGGGCGAGCAGTACTTC.

This CDR3 reads CASSQEVRLAGFGEQFF. Written as DNA, the CDR3 is TGTGCCAGCAGCCAAGAAGTGAGACTAGCGGGGTTCGGTGAGCAGTTCTTC. This rearrangement joins TRBV4-2 to TRBJ2-1, with 11 bases fitting TRBD2. The CDR3 runs to 17 residues. V shed 0 bases and J 9 bases; nucleotides not matched to a gene: 10. CDR1 is LGHNA, CDR2 YNFKEQ, per germline.

In DNA, the CDR3 is TGTGCCAGCAGCCCCTTGACTAGCCGATGGGAGCAGTACTTC. It yields the protein CASSPLTSRWEQYF. The gene calls are TRBV7-9 and TRBJ2-7; 7 bases are a match to TRBD2. Per germline, CDR1 SEHNR and CDR2 FQNEAQ (reference sequence). V was pared by 5 bases and J by 7 bases, with 11 bases of the junction left unmatched. This CDR3 has 14 amino acids. The whole variable domain, filled in from reference TRBV7-9 and TRBJ2-7, reads DTGVSQNPRHKITKRGQNVTFRCDPISEHNRLYWYRQTLGQGPEFLTYFQNEAQLEKSRLLSDRFSAERPKGSFSTLEIQRTEQGDSAMYLCASSPLTSRWEQYFGPGTRLTVT.

The chain has TRBV4-3 and TRBJ2-7; perhaps TRBD2 as D (6 bases). CDR1 and CDR2 from the germline V gene are LGHNA and YSLEER. CDR3 length: 16 amino acids. V was shortened by 6 bases and J by 4 bases, with 22 bases between the two germline ends. The CDR3 protein is CASRLTPPAGTYEQYF. The CDR3 bases are TGCGCCAGCAGGCTAACCCCCCCGGCAGGGACTTACGAGCAGTACTTC.

This chain links TRBV6-6 with TRBJ2-1; perhaps TRBD1 as D (5 bases). Trimming cost V 0 bases and J 6 bases, with 12 bases left between them. Germline loops: CDR1 MNHNY, CDR2 SVGAGI (reference sequence). This CDR3 is 15 amino acids long. The CDR3 protein is CASSYSGLVSNEQFF. For the CDR3, the DNA is TGTGCCAGCAGTTACTCGGGGCTAGTATCCAATGAGCAGTTCTTC.

The rearrangement links TRBV6-1 to TRBJ2-2; 10 nucleotides match TRBD1. The CDR3 is 17 residues long. Germline loops: CDR1 MNHNS, CDR2 SASEGT. Trimming at V came to 4 bases and at J to 2 bases, leaving 7 bases not matched to a gene. The DNA of the CDR3 is TGTGCCAGCAGTGGAGGAGGACAGGGGGAAAACACCGGGGAGCTGTTTTTT. This sequence encodes CASSGGGQGENTGELFF.

V gene TRBV18 combines with J gene TRBJ2-7; 10 nucleotides agree with TRBD1. V lost 2 bases to trimming and J lost 4 bases; unmatched junction nucleotides: 5. The CDR3 spans 15 residues. Germline V gives CDR1 KGHSH, CDR2 LQKENI. CDR3: CASSPVPGQGYEQYF. The CDR3, as DNA: TGTGCCAGCTCACCAGTCCCGGGACAGGGGTACGAGCAGTACTTC.

J is TRBJ2-7 and V is TRBV2; D possibly corresponds to TRBD2 (6 bases). Germline assignment: CDR1 SNHLY and CDR2 FYNNEI. Trimming stripped 8 bases from V and 2 bases from J, with 22 bases between. The CDR3 is 16 residues long. The CDR3 region has the DNA TGTGCCAGCTCGACCGGGGAGGTCCCGATTCCCTACGAGCAGTACTTC. This sequence encodes CASSTGEVPIPYEQYF.

The chain has TRBV7-9 and TRBJ2-2; weak D call: TRBD2 (6 bases). CDR3 length: 14 residues. Trimming stripped 6 bases from V and 6 bases from J, with 14 bases between. The germline V gene has CDR1 SEHNR and CDR2 FQNEAQ (reference sequence). CDR3 residues: CASRGGTPAGELFF. The CDR3 DNA is TGTGCCAGCAGGGGCGGGACTCCGGCCGGGGAGCTGTTTTTT. Using reference TRBV7-9 and TRBJ2-2 for the parts outside the CDR3, the full variable domain is DTGVSQNPRHKITKRGQNVTFRCDPISEHNRLYWYRQTLGQGPEFLTYFQNEAQLEKSRLLSDRFSAERPKGSFSTLEIQRTEQGDSAMYLCASRGGTPAGELFFGEGSRLTVL.

The chain is built from TRBV7-9 and TRBJ2-1; TRBD2 agrees at 10 bases. The CDR3 extends over 14 amino acids. The junction had 8 bases not matched to a gene; V was cut back by 3 bases and J by 12 bases. Germline CDR1 SEHNR, CDR2 FQNEAQ (reference sequence). The CDR3, as DNA: TGTGCCAGCAGCTTTGCCGGGACTAGCGTAGGGCAGTTCTTC. Its protein product is CASSFAGTSVGQFF. The variable domain in full, completed from reference TRBV7-9 and TRBJ2-1, reads DTGVSQNPRHKITKRGQNVTFRCDPISEHNRLYWYRQTLGQGPEFLTYFQNEAQLEKSRLLSDRFSAERPKGSFSTLEIQRTEQGDSAMYLCASSFAGTSVGQFFGPGTRLTVL.

The chain has TRBV2 and TRBJ2-3; D is ambiguous. Trimming took 4 bases from V and 8 from J, leaving 19 bases between them. CDR3 size: 15 residues. CDR1 and CDR2 from the germline V gene are SNHLY and FYNNEI. The CDR3 is CASSGLNYPPGTQYF. DNA of the CDR3: TGTGCCAGCAGTGGGCTTAACTATCCCCCGGGTACGCAGTATTTT.

The V call is TRBV4-2, the J call TRBJ2-3; D might be TRBD2 (5 bases). The CDR3 contains 15 residues. V was trimmed by 4 bases and J by 6 bases, leaving 17 bases between them. The germline V gene encodes CDR1 LGHNA and CDR2 YNFKEQ. The CDR3 reads CASSLGRGEEDTQYF. CDR3 DNA sequence: TGTGCCAGCAGCCTAGGGAGAGGAGAAGAGGATACGCAGTATTTT.